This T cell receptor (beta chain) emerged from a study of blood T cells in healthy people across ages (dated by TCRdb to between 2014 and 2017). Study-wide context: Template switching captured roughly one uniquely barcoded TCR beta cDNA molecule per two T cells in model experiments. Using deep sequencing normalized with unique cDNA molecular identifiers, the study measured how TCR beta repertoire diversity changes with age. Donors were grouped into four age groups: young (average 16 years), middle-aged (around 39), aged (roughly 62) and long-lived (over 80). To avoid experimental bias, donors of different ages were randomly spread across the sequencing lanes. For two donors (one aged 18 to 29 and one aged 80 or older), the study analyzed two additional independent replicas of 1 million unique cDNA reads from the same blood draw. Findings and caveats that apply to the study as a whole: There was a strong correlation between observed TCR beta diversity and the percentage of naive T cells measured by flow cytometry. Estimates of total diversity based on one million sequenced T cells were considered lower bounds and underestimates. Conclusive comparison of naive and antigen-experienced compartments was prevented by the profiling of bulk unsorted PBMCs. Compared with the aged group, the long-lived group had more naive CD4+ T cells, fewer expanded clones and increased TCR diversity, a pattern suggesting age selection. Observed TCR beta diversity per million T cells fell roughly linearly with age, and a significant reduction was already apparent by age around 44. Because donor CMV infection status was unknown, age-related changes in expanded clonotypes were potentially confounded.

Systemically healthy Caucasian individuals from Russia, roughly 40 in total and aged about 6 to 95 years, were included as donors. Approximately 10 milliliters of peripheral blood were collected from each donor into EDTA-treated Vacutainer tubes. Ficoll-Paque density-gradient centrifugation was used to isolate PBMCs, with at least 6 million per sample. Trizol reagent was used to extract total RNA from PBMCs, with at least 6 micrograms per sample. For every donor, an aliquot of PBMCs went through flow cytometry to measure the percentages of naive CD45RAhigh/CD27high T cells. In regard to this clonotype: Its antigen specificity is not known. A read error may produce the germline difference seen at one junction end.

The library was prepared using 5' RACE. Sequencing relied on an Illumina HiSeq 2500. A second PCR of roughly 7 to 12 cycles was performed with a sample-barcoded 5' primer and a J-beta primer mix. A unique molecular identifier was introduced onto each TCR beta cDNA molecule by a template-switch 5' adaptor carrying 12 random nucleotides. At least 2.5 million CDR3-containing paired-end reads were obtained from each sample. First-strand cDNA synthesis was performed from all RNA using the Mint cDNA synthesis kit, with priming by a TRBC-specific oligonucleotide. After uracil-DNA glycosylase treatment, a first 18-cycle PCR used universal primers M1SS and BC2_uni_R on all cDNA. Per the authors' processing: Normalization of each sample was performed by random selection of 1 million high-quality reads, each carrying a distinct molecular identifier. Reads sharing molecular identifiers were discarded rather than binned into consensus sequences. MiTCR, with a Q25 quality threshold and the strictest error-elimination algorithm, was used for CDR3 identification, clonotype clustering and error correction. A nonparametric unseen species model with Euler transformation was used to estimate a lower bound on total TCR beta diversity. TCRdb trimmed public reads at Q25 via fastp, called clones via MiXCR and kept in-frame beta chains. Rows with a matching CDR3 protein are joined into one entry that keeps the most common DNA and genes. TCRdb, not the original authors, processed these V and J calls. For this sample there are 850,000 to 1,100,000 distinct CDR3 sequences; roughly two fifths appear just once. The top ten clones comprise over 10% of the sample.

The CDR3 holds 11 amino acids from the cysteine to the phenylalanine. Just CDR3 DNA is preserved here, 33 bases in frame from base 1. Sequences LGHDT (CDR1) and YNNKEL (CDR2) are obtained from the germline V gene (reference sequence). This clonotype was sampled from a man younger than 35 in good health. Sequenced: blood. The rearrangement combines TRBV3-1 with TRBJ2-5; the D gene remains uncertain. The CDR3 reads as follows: CDSSLRETQYF. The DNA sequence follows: TGTGACAGCAGCCTGCGTGAGACCCAGTACTTC.